This entry describes one T cell receptor (beta chain). Its antigen is undetermined. The data were taken from a study of blood T cells in healthy people across ages. Study summary: T cells yielded about one barcoded beta molecule per two cells through template switching.

For the second PCR, which ran for about 6 to 12 cycles, a sample-barcoded 5' primer and a J-beta primer mix were used. TCRdb re-analysed the 5' RACE reads in MiXCR, keeping a single row per CDR3 protein. The sample lists around 1,900,000 distinct CDR3 sequences, about two fifths occurring once. The study, taken as a whole, reports: Long-lived donors carried more naive CD4+ cells and greater diversity than aged donors. A strong correlation was found between TCR beta diversity and the percentage of naive T cells.

Sequencing was performed on blood. The sequence was collected from a human donor in good health.

DNA for the CDR3: TGTGCCAGCAGTTTCGGCCCAGGGGCCGAGCAGTACTTC. This translates into CASSFGPGAEQYF. V usage is TRBV27 and J usage is TRBJ2-7, with D possibly being TRBD1 (6 bases). The CDR3 sequence is 13 residues long. Trimming pared 3 bases from V and 6 bases from J, leaving 12 bases between. Per the germline V gene, CDR1 is MNHEY and CDR2 is SMNVEV (reference sequence).